These 30 T cell receptor beta chains were all obtained from the same sample, sequenced in a study of cytomegalovirus exposure and HLA in healthy donors (dated by TCRdb to about 2017). Libraries were prepared through the immunoSEQ multiplex PCR assay. For the multiplex PCR, a mixture combining 60 forward primers for TCR Vbeta segments and 13 reverse primers for TCR Jbeta segments was used. TCRdb limited this immuneACCESS table to in-frame rearrangements with V and J called. A share of clones is missing; checked studies link under half to unresolved V genes, and the rest is unexplained. The sample table shows 200,000 to 250,000 clones, and roughly 90% are seen once. Over 0.95% of the sample comes from the top ten. Source material: PBMCs. Every receptor here comes from a woman in her late teens or twenties in good health and CMV-seronegative.

The chain couples TRBV19 to TRBJ2-5; TRBD1 aligns across 9 bases. Germline assignment: CDR1 LNHDA and CDR2 SQIVND (reference sequence). The CDR3 is 14 residues long. After removal of 5 bases from V and 5 bases from J, the junction contained 6 bases not matched to a gene. The CDR3: CASSADRGTETQYF. The CDR3 DNA reads as TGTGCCAGTAGTGCCGACAGGGGGACGGAGACCCAGTACTTC. Full variable domain (outside the CDR3, taken from reference TRBV19 and TRBJ2-5): DGGITQSPKYLFRKEGQNVTLSCEQNLNHDAMYWYRQDPGQGLRLIYYSQIVNDFQKGDIAEGYSVSREKKESFPLTVTSAQKNPTAFYLCASSADRGTETQYFGPGTRLLVL.

The chain has TRBV4-2 and TRBJ2-1, with D maybe TRBD2 (6 bases). Trimming cost V 4 bases and J 8 bases, with 18 bases left between them. CDR1 is LGHNA and CDR2 is YNFKEQ in the germline V gene. This CDR3 contains 15 residues. For the CDR3, the DNA is TGTGCCAGCAGCCTAGAAGGGACTCGGGCGTATGAGCAGTTCTTC. Residues: CASSLEGTRAYEQFF.

V usage is TRBV6-5 and J usage is TRBJ2-7; D gene uncertain. The CDR3 totals 13 residues. Germline loops: CDR1 MNHEY, CDR2 SVGAGI. Trimming stripped 6 bases from V and 6 bases from J, with 15 bases between. The CDR3 region is CASSFSEAVEQYF. The CDR3 DNA is TGTGCCAGCAGCTTCAGCGAGGCGGTCGAGCAGTACTTC.

Only one count was recorded for this clone. The rearrangement links TRBV6-6 to TRBJ2-7; 8 positions agree with TRBD2. Germline V lookup: CDR1 MNHNY, CDR2 SVGAGI (reference sequence). V was pared by 6 bases and J by 2 bases, with 9 bases of the junction left unmatched. There are 15 residues in the CDR3. CDR3 amino acids: CASRPGGVGPYEQYF. In DNA, the CDR3 is TGTGCCAGCAGACCCGGGGGGGTCGGCCCCTACGAGCAGTACTTC.

This chain uses TRBV29-1 with TRBJ1-2; 9 bases map to TRBD1. Germline V gene data show CDR1 as SQVTM and CDR2 as ANQGSEA. The CDR3 runs 15 residues. Losses at the gene ends were 6 bases for V and 7 bases for J; bases not matched to a gene: 15. The CDR3 sequence: CSVRTGTGIGLGYTF. Written as DNA, the CDR3 is TGCAGCGTCAGGACCGGGACAGGGATCGGCCTTGGCTACACCTTC.

The gene calls are TRBV11-3 and TRBJ1-1, with 9 bases matching TRBD1. The trim removed 7 bases at V and 1 base at J, leaving 13 bases unmatched. CDR1 is SGHNT and CDR2 is YENEEA in the germline V gene. The CDR3 contains 17 residues. CDR3 nucleotide sequence: TGTGCCAGCACCCTCCGGACAGGGGCCCGTCCGAACACTGAAGCTTTCTTT. Protein sequence: CASTLRTGARPNTEAFF.

The V call is TRBV19, the J call TRBJ1-1, with D tentatively TRBD1 (5 bases). CDR3 length: 13 residues. CDR1 LNHDA and CDR2 SQIVND come from the germline V gene (reference sequence). Trimming removed 4 bases at V and 2 bases at J, with 8 bases between. The CDR3 protein is CASSTQGNTEAFF. The DNA for the CDR3 is TGTGCCAGTAGTACGCAGGGAAACACTGAAGCTTTCTTT.

V is TRBV4-2 and J is TRBJ2-7, with 9 nucleotides matching TRBD2. The CDR3 is made up of 16 amino acids. The ends lost 0 bases at V and 4 bases at J; junction bases unmatched: 7. Germline values: CDR1 LGHNA, CDR2 YNFKEQ. The CDR3 here is CASSQDGGGALYEQYF. CDR3 sequence (DNA): TGTGCCAGCAGCCAAGACGGCGGGGGGGCCCTTTACGAGCAGTACTTC.

V and J are TRBV7-8 and TRBJ2-3; tentatively, D is TRBD1 (5 bases). The V gene's germline CDR1 is SGHVS and CDR2 FQNEAQ. V lost 1 base, J lost 1 base, and 12 bases lay in between. The CDR3 covers 16 residues. The CDR3 region has the DNA TGTGCCAGCAGCTTAGGCACCATAGGGGGCACAGATACGCAGTATTTT. Translated, it gives CASSLGTIGGTDTQYF.

The chain uses TRBV28 and TRBJ1-6; D is unresolved. Trimming shortened V by 3 bases and J by 7 bases, and 13 bases separated the two germline ends. CDR1 and CDR2 from the germline V gene are MDHEN and SYDVKM. The CDR3 is 15 amino acids. Written as DNA, the CDR3 is TGTGCCAGCAGTTTCGGCGGAGGGCGCAATTCACCCCTCCACTTT. It is translated as CASSFGGGRNSPLHF.

The chain uses TRBV4-1 and TRBJ2-2, with TRBD2 identical over 10 bases. Germline V CDR1 and CDR2: MGHRA, YSYEKL. CDR3 length: 16 residues. V shed 1 base, J shed 6 bases, and the junction held 5 bases outside the gene matches. The CDR3 DNA sequence: TGCGCCAGCAGCCAAGCTAGCGGGAGTATGGCCGGGGAGCTGTTTTTT. This translates into CASSQASGSMAGELFF.

In this sample, this clone turned up a few times. V is TRBV13 and J is TRBJ2-1, with TRBD2 matching over 8 bases. Germline trimming cut 1 base from V and 8 bases from J; bases unmatched to any gene: 7. Germline V gene data show CDR1 as PRHDT and CDR2 as FYEKMQ (reference sequence). This CDR3 spans 15 amino acids. CDR3 sequence reads: CASSLDFAGGDEQFF. DNA of the CDR3: TGTGCCAGCAGCTTAGATTTCGCGGGAGGTGATGAGCAGTTCTTC.

The chain is built from TRBV19 and TRBJ1-1; D ambiguous. This CDR3 region has 14 residues. V lost 7 bases to trimming and J lost 7 bases, with 19 bases between them. From germline, CDR1 is LNHDA and CDR2 SQIVND (reference sequence). The CDR3 region is CASKRASGSGEAFF. The DNA of the CDR3 is TGTGCCAGTAAGCGGGCCTCCGGGTCCGGTGAAGCTTTCTTT.

This chain joins TRBV14 and TRBJ1-1, with 7 bases that match TRBD1. The V segment lost 3 bases and the J segment 11 bases; nucleotides outside the gene matches: 12. The germline V gene encodes CDR1 SGHDN and CDR2 FVKESK. CDR3 size: 14 residues. The CDR3 loop reads CASSQFLGQNKAFF. The CDR3 DNA is TGTGCCAGCAGCCAGTTTCTGGGACAGAATAAGGCTTTCTTT. Based on the CDR3 plus reference TRBV14 and TRBJ1-1, the full variable domain is EAGVTQFPSHSVIEKGQTVTLRCDPISGHDNLYWYRRVMGKEIKFLLHFVKESKQDESGMPNNRFLAERTGGTYSTLKVQPAELEDSGVYFCASSQFLGQNKAFFGQGTRLTVV.

The gene calls are TRBV4-3 and TRBJ1-6, with D possibly matching TRBD1 (5 bases). The V gene's germline CDR1 is LGHNA and CDR2 YSLEER. V was pared by 0 bases and J by 7 bases, with 16 bases between. CDR3 length: 17 amino acids. The CDR3 region is CASSQDLWGRVNSPLHF. The CDR3 DNA reads as TGCGCCAGCAGCCAAGATCTATGGGGCAGGGTAAATTCACCCCTCCACTTT.

V usage is TRBV11-3 and J usage is TRBJ2-6; no definite D call. The germline V gene has CDR1 SGHNT and CDR2 YENEEA. This CDR3 has 15 amino acids. V lost 0 bases to trimming and J lost 3 bases, with 6 bases between them. CDR3 DNA: TGTGCCAGCAGCTTAGAACGGTTTGGGGCCAACGTCCTGACTTTC. Its translation: CASSLERFGANVLTF.

The CDR3 DNA is TGTGCCTGGAGTCATACAGGGGTCCCATCCTACGAGCAGTACTTC. It translates to CAWSHTGVPSYEQYF. V usage is TRBV30 and J usage is TRBJ2-7; 7 bases agree with TRBD1. The CDR3 sequence is 15 residues long. V was pared by 2 bases and J by 1 base, with 8 bases of the junction left unmatched. CDR1 is GTSNPN, CDR2 SVGIG, per germline (reference sequence).

This rearrangement joins TRBV5-1 to TRBJ1-1; no clear D. V lost 0 bases and J 0 bases, leaving 24 bases between the germline ends. Germline V gene sequence: CDR1 SGHRS, CDR2 YFSETQ. CDR3 size: 20 residues. The CDR3, as DNA: TGCGCCAGCAGCTTGGGACCTACAACTTCTCTCGGGGTTATGAACACTGAAGCTTTCTTT. This gives the protein CASSLGPTTSLGVMNTEAFF. Using reference TRBV5-1 and TRBJ1-1 for the parts outside the CDR3, the full variable domain is KAGVTQTPRYLIKTRGQQVTLSCSPISGHRSVSWYQQTPGQGLQFLFEYFSETQRNKGNFPGRFSGRQFSNSRSEMNVSTLELGDSALYLCASSLGPTTSLGVMNTEAFFGQGTRLTVV.

The genes are TRBV19 and TRBJ2-7; D is perhaps TRBD1 (6 bases). V was cut by 3 bases and J by 2 bases, with 17 bases left in between. Germline V gene sequence: CDR1 LNHDA, CDR2 SQIVND (reference sequence). The CDR3 is 16 amino acids. The CDR3: CASSIFGDTATYEQYF. The CDR3 DNA is TGTGCCAGTAGTATTTTTGGGGACACTGCTACCTACGAGCAGTACTTC.

The chain links TRBV2 to TRBJ2-5; D perhaps matches TRBD2 (5 bases). The germline gives CDR1 SNHLY, CDR2 FYNNEI. This CDR3 is 12 amino acids long. The V end lost 7 bases, the J end lost 7 bases, and 13 bases lay between the germline ends. CDR3 sequence (DNA): TGTGCCAGCAAGTTCGGAGAGGGGACCCAGTACTTC. As protein: CASKFGEGTQYF.

For the CDR3, the DNA is TGTGCCTCGAGTGAGGACATCCAGTCCTACGAGCAGTACTTC. Residues: CASSEDIQSYEQYF. V and J are TRBV19 and TRBJ2-7; TRBD1 is a possible D gene (5 bases). CDR3 length: 14 residues. Germline V CDR1 and CDR2: LNHDA, SQIVND (reference sequence). The V gene lost 11 bases and the J gene lost 1 base, with 18 bases spanning the gap.

The V and J genes are TRBV5-4 and TRBJ2-3; 7 bases map to TRBD2. CDR1 is SGHNT, CDR2 YYREEE, per germline (reference sequence). The CDR3 loop spans 15 amino acids. Losses at the gene ends were 4 bases for V and 0 bases for J; bases not matched to a gene: 5. DNA for the CDR3: TGTGCCAGCAGCCCTACGGGGGGTAGCACAGATACGCAGTATTTT. It encodes CASSPTGGSTDTQYF. Full variable domain (outside the CDR3, taken from reference TRBV5-4 and TRBJ2-3): ETGVTQSPTHLIKTRGQQVTLRCSSQSGHNTVSWYQQALGQGPQFIFQYYREEENGRGNFPPRFSGLQFPNYSSELNVNALELDDSALYLCASSPTGGSTDTQYFGPGTRLTVL.

The V call is TRBV2, the J call TRBJ2-7; D is uncertain. Germline loops: CDR1 SNHLY, CDR2 FYNNEI. The CDR3 extends over 13 amino acids. The V end was cut by 3 bases, the J end by 2 bases, with 8 bases between. The CDR3 loop reads CASSDRTPYEQYF. The CDR3 DNA reads as TGTGCCAGCAGTGACAGAACCCCCTACGAGCAGTACTTC.

The chain links TRBV7-2 to TRBJ1-2; tentatively, D is TRBD1 (6 bases). V lost 0 bases to trimming and J lost 0 bases, with 11 bases between them. Germline CDR1 reads SGHTA; CDR2 reads FQGNSA. The CDR3 extends over 16 amino acids. The CDR3 is CASSLAFWTANYGYTF. CDR3 coding DNA: TGTGCCAGCAGCTTAGCCTTCTGGACAGCTAACTATGGCTACACCTTC.

The chain couples TRBV2 to TRBJ2-6; TRBD1 matches 10 bases. Germline values: CDR1 SNHLY, CDR2 FYNNEI. V lost 8 bases and J lost 2; bases outside the gene matches: 6. CDR3 size: 16 residues. The chain's CDR3 is CASRETGGAGANVLTF. DNA for the CDR3: TGTGCCAGCCGAGAGACAGGGGGCGCTGGGGCCAACGTCCTGACTTTC.

This clone was picked up one time. The genes are TRBV19 and TRBJ2-5, with D maybe TRBD1 (6 bases). The V end lost 3 bases, the J end lost 5 bases, and 10 bases lay between the germline ends. The CDR3 extends over 13 amino acids. Germline CDR1 LNHDA, CDR2 SQIVND (reference sequence). The CDR3 region is CASSIPGDETQYF. CDR3 in DNA: TGTGCCAGTAGTATCCCAGGGGACGAGACCCAGTACTTC.

This chain connects TRBV13 to TRBJ2-2; no clear D. CDR3 size: 14 residues. Germline CDR1 PRHDT, CDR2 FYEKMQ (reference sequence). V gave up 7 bases and J gave up 0 bases, with 9 bases separating them. Written as DNA, the CDR3 is TGTGCCAGCACCCCGTTTGCGAACACCGGGGAGCTGTTTTTT. It translates to CASTPFANTGELFF.

V gene TRBV27 combines with J gene TRBJ2-4; 9 nucleotides line up with TRBD1. CDR1 and CDR2 (germline): MNHEY, SMNVEV (reference sequence). The CDR3 length is 13 residues. V lost 6 bases to trimming and J lost 6 bases; unmatched junction nucleotides: 3. The CDR3 region has the DNA TGTGCCAGCAGCCCGGACAGGGGAAACATTCAGTACTTC. This translates into CASSPDRGNIQYF.

For this clone: The same CDR3 also results from other DNA sequences found in this sample. The chain couples TRBV5-1 to TRBJ2-7; 12 bases agree with TRBD2. The CDR3 contains 15 residues. J lost 4 bases, V lost 0 bases, and 2 bases had no gene match. The germline V gene encodes CDR1 SGHRS and CDR2 YFSETQ. The CDR3 loop is CASSLVTSGGYEQYF. The CDR3 bases are TGCGCCAGCAGCTTGGTAACTAGCGGGGGGTACGAGCAGTACTTC.

The chain links TRBV5-1 to TRBJ2-5; 14 bases fit TRBD2. The DNA end lines up better with TRBJ2-7; the J call may be wrong. Germline-derived CDR1 and CDR2 are SGHRS and YFSETQ. The CDR3 totals 15 residues. The CDR3 spells CASSGGLAGAYEQYF. The CDR3 bases are TGCGCCAGCAGCGGGGGACTAGCGGGAGCCTACGAGCAGTACTTC.